The 5 T cell receptor beta chains presented below share a single source sample, sequenced in a study of spatial heterogeneity in lung cancer. Time point reported: sample taken at primary tumor resection. TCRdb itself ran the 5' RACE reads through MiXCR, one entry per CDR3 protein. The sample yields about 44,000 distinct CDR3 sequences, roughly an eighth seen once. The sequenced sample was PBMCs, obtained at surgery. The receptor set was obtained from a male donor with early-stage non-small cell lung cancer.

This clonotype was counted only a few times. The chain employs TRBV13 and TRBJ2-7; 9 bases are a match to TRBD2. V lost 4 bases, J lost 1 base, and 11 bases stayed unmatched. The CDR3 contains 17 residues. Germline V gene lookup returns CDR1 PRHDT and CDR2 FYEKMQ (reference sequence). Here the CDR3 DNA reads TGTGCCAGCAGCTCCTCCTTGGGAGCGGGGGGTTCCTACGAGCAGTACTTC. Its translation is CASSSSLGAGGSYEQYF.

The chain links TRBV29-1 to TRBJ2-3; the D call may be TRBD1 or TRBD2 (5 bases each). Trimming took off 6 bases at V and 0 bases at J, with 16 bases between the two ends. Germline V gene sequence: CDR1 SQVTM, CDR2 ANQGSEA. This CDR3 is built from 15 residues. CDR3 sequence (DNA): TGCAGCGTCGGGAACGGGGACCATAGCACAGATACGCAGTATTTT. This codes for CSVGNGDHSTDTQYF.

In its sample, this clonotype was seen a few times. The chain combines TRBV4-1 with TRBJ2-3; D ambiguous. Germline assignment: CDR1 MGHRA and CDR2 YSYEKL. V shed 3 bases and J shed 0 bases, with 16 bases lying between them. The CDR3 consists of 17 residues. The CDR3 bases are TGCGCCAGCAGCCACCAAACCAAGGGCACTAGCACAGATACGCAGTATTTT. Its protein product is CASSHQTKGTSTDTQYF.

This clonotype occurred a few times. The V call is TRBV20-1, the J call TRBJ1-6; TRBD1 matches 9 bases. The CDR3 sequence is 15 residues long. Germline assignment: CDR1 DFQATT and CDR2 SNEGSKA (reference sequence). The trim removed 3 bases at V and 10 bases at J, leaving 10 bases unmatched. CDR3 nucleotides: TGCAGTGCTAGCCGTACAGGGGGCGTCGAATCACCCCTCCACTTT. Its protein product is CSASRTGGVESPLHF.

The chain is built from TRBV5-1 and TRBJ1-3; TRBD1 aligns across 7 bases. The germline CDR1 and CDR2 sequences are SGHRS and YFSETQ. The CDR3 extends over 20 amino acids. Trimming took 4 bases from V and 1 from J; bases not matched to a gene: 20. The CDR3 nucleotides read TGCGCCAGCAGCCCTGCTATGTTGTCGGGACAGAGATTTTCTGGAAACACCATATATTTT. Translating it yields CASSPAMLSGQRFSGNTIYF.